What follows are 29 T cell receptor beta chains derived from one specimen sequenced in a study of T cells expressing NK-cell markers (dated by TCRdb to about 2020). Libraries came from 5' RACE. These reads were obtained on an Illumina HiSeq 2000. Once TCRdb had reprocessed the reads, it stored one entry per CDR3 protein sequence and supplied no DNA. This specimen's table enumerates 150,000 to 160,000 distinct CDR3 sequences. Approximately 35% of the sample is in the top ten clones. The source material was blood T cells: a sorted CD56 or NKG2C T cell subset, CD4+ or CD8+ T cells, or bulk PBMC T cells (not recorded which). The receptor source for this set is a woman aged 50 to 60 in good health. Donor details come from another sample of the same person, matched by shared clones.

V usage is TRBV6-1 and J usage is TRBJ1-1; TCRdb picks TRBD1, but there is no DNA to check that call. CDR1 is MNHNS and CDR2 is SASEGT in the germline V gene. The CDR3 contains 13 residues. This CDR3 reads CALQHRDGTEAFF.

The chain is built from TRBV2 and TRBJ2-1. The CDR3 totals 14 residues. CDR1 SNHLY and CDR2 FYNNEI come from the germline V gene. CDR3 sequence reads: CASSDWQTDNEQFF.

The CDR3 sequence is CASSEGVGSVNEQFF. V gene TRBV2 combines with J gene TRBJ2-1; TCRdb proposes TRBD2, but this gene call is untestable without DNA. CDR3 length equals 15 residues. Germline V gene lookup returns CDR1 SNHLY and CDR2 FYNNEI.

V is TRBV20-1 and J is TRBJ2-7; TCRdb picks TRBD1, but there is no DNA to check that call. The CDR3 spans 15 residues. CDR1 and CDR2 (germline): DFQATT, SNEGSKA (reference sequence). This CDR3 reads CSARDATGTVYEQYF.

The rearrangement links TRBV20-1 to TRBJ2-3; TCRdb outputs TRBD1, but without DNA this stays unchecked. The CDR3 runs to 18 residues. The germline CDR1 and CDR2 sequences are DFQATT and SNEGSKA (reference sequence). The CDR3 reads CSAREHTGVGKYTDTQYF.

The V and J genes are TRBV27 and TRBJ2-7; TCRdb gives TRBD2 as the D gene, but with no DNA this cannot be confirmed. CDR3 length: 16 amino acids. Germline V lookup: CDR1 MNHEY, CDR2 SMNVEV (reference sequence). CDR3 region: CASSLTPGLAVYEQYF.

V gene TRBV27 combines with J gene TRBJ2-7. The CDR3 totals 14 residues. Germline-derived CDR1 and CDR2 are MNHEY and SMNVEV (reference sequence). CDR3 loop: CASKKGVANYEQYF.

The gene calls are TRBV9 and TRBJ1-2; the TCRdb call, TRBD1, lacks DNA for checking. Looked up from germline, CDR1 is SGDLS and CDR2 is YYNGEE. This CDR3 has 14 amino acids. The CDR3 region is CASSVGGDSYGYTF.

The chain combines TRBV12-3 or TRBV12-4 with TRBJ1-6; TCRdb picks TRBD1, but there is no DNA to check that call. This CDR3 is built from 14 residues. CDR3 residues: CASSSTGVNSPLHF.

This sequence joins TRBV5-1 and TRBJ1-4. From germline, CDR1 is SGHRS and CDR2 YFSETQ. The CDR3 has 15 amino acids. Here the CDR3 reads CASNVGEATNEKLFF. The full variable domain, with the rest looked up from reference TRBV5-1 and TRBJ1-4, is KAGVTQTPRYLIKTRGQQVTLSCSPISGHRSVSWYQQTPGQGLQFLFEYFSETQRNKGNFPGRFSGRQFSNSRSEMNVSTLELGDSALYLCASNVGEATNEKLFFGSGTQLSVL.

The chain uses TRBV4-1 and TRBJ1-2; TCRdb's D call, TRBD1, is unchecked because there is no DNA. This CDR3 is 18 amino acids long. Germline lookup yields CDR1 MGHRA and CDR2 YSYEKL. CDR3 in amino acids: CASSQGWDRTKSNYGYTF.

This chain joins TRBV6-6 and TRBJ1-6. From germline, CDR1 is MNHNY and CDR2 SVGAGI (reference sequence). This CDR3 region has 14 residues. The CDR3 loop is CASSRSSYNSPLHF.

The V call is TRBV7-9, the J call TRBJ2-1; TCRdb's D call, TRBD1, is unchecked because there is no DNA. The CDR3 loop spans 13 amino acids. CDR1 is SEHNR and CDR2 is FQNEAQ in the germline V gene (reference sequence). The CDR3 sequence is CASTPGGNNEQFF. The full variable domain, rest sourced from reference TRBV7-9 and TRBJ2-1, is DTGVSQNPRHKITKRGQNVTFRCDPISEHNRLYWYRQTLGQGPEFLTYFQNEAQLEKSRLLSDRFSAERPKGSFSTLEIQRTEQGDSAMYLCASTPGGNNEQFFGPGTRLTVL.

V gene TRBV27 combines with J gene TRBJ2-2. The CDR3 consists of 15 residues. CDR1 and CDR2 (germline): MNHEY, SMNVEV (reference sequence). The CDR3 loop reads CASSLFPVYTGELFF.

The CDR3 loop reads CASHRGDNEQFF. V and J are TRBV6-5 and TRBJ2-1; TCRdb names TRBD1, which stays unverified in the absence of DNA. Germline values: CDR1 MNHEY, CDR2 SVGAGI. The CDR3 is 12 amino acids.

J is TRBJ2-1 and V is TRBV6-5. The CDR3 runs to 16 residues. CDR1 is MNHEY and CDR2 is SVGAGI in the germline V gene. CDR3 sequence: CASSSDADSSYNEQFF.

The V and J genes are TRBV6-5 and TRBJ2-1; TCRdb indicates TRBD2, and absent DNA this call remains unverified. Germline-derived CDR1 and CDR2 are MNHEY and SVGAGI. The length of the CDR3 is 14 residues. Here the CDR3 reads CASSLSGSDGEQFF.

The CDR3 region is CASSLGTFGRSEAFF. The V gene is TRBV27, the J gene TRBJ1-1; TCRdb proposes TRBD1, but this gene call is untestable without DNA. Germline V gene data show CDR1 as MNHEY and CDR2 as SMNVEV (reference sequence). The CDR3 loop spans 15 amino acids.

CDR3 sequence reads: CASSDLEGEQETQYF. The gene calls are TRBV7-9 and TRBJ2-5. CDR1 SEHNR and CDR2 FQNEAQ come from the germline V gene (reference sequence). This CDR3 contains 15 residues.

The gene calls are TRBV29-1 and TRBJ1-1; TCRdb's D call, TRBD1, is unchecked because there is no DNA. This CDR3 spans 12 amino acids. Germline lookup yields CDR1 SQVTM and CDR2 ANQGSEA. CDR3 region: CSVTGLELGAFF.

The rearrangement joins TRBV4-1 to TRBJ1-4. CDR3 length equals 14 residues. Germline values: CDR1 MGHRA, CDR2 YSYEKL. CDR3 sequence: CASSQGPSGEKLFF.

The chain uses TRBV9 and TRBJ2-7; TCRdb's D call of TRBD1 is untestable without DNA. Germline CDR1 reads SGDLS; CDR2 reads YYNGEE. The CDR3 has 16 amino acids. The CDR3 protein is CASSVAGQTARDEQYF.

The chain links TRBV12-3 or TRBV12-4 to TRBJ2-5; the D call of TRBD1 rests on TCRdb alone, since no DNA is present to check it. The CDR3 totals 14 residues. The CDR3 spells CASSTSGGQETQYF.

V is TRBV4-1 and J is TRBJ2-3; TCRdb's assignment of TRBD2 cannot be checked, as there is no DNA. Germline assignment: CDR1 MGHRA and CDR2 YSYEKL. The CDR3 is 14 amino acids. CDR3 protein: CASSPGRVPDTQYF.

The V gene is TRBV6-2 or TRBV6-3, the J gene TRBJ2-1. CDR1 and CDR2 from the germline V gene are MNHEY and SVGEGT. This CDR3 is built from 11 residues. The CDR3 sequence: CASSYIREQFF.

The rearrangement joins TRBV6-6 to TRBJ2-7; no DNA is available, so the TRBD1 call from TCRdb remains unchecked. The CDR3 has 15 residues. CDR1 is MNHNY and CDR2 is SVGAGI in the germline V gene (reference sequence). CDR3 amino acids: CASSRLAPNSYEQYF.

This CDR3 reads CASSYLAGGDLEQFF. The V gene is TRBV6-5, the J gene TRBJ2-1; lacking DNA, the TRBD2 call made by TCRdb goes unchecked. The CDR3 runs to 15 residues. Germline CDR1 MNHEY, CDR2 SVGAGI.

The chain joins TRBV19 to TRBJ2-1; the TCRdb call, TRBD2, lacks DNA for checking. The V gene's germline CDR1 is LNHDA and CDR2 SQIVND (reference sequence). The CDR3 loop spans 15 amino acids. CDR3 residues: CASSTGLAGVNEQFF.

The chain combines TRBV7-9 with TRBJ2-3; TCRdb calls TRBD2, which cannot be checked without DNA. The CDR3 has 15 residues. CDR1 SEHNR and CDR2 FQNEAQ come from the germline V gene (reference sequence). The CDR3: CASSLAAGEADTQYF. The full variable domain, completed using reference TRBV7-9 and TRBJ2-3, is DTGVSQNPRHKITKRGQNVTFRCDPISEHNRLYWYRQTLGQGPEFLTYFQNEAQLEKSRLLSDRFSAERPKGSFSTLEIQRTEQGDSAMYLCASSLAAGEADTQYFGPGTRLTVL.